This T cell receptor (beta chain) stems from a study of T cells in Graves' hyperthyroidism and ophthalmopathy. Template material for amplifying TCR beta CDR3 regions consisted of RNA transcripts. When the TCR CDR3 underwent first-round RT-PCR, the HTBI primer set was used. MiXCR, applied by TCRdb to the multiplex PCR reads, yields one record per CDR3 protein. In the table there are roughly 400,000 distinct CDR3 sequences, 25% of which are singletons. Study-wide points: Appearing also in blood were most of the thyroid clonotypes expanded above 0.001. Onset of ophthalmopathy came a median roughly 6.9 months after the model predicted it.

With regard to this clonotype: The target antigen is unknown. At one end the junction does not follow the germline gene, possibly because of a read error.

In patients aged 18 to 65, hyperthyroidism was newly diagnosed, with duration under 2 months. Cells are PBMCs isolated from roughly 9.2 ml of fresh blood. The TCR originated in a man aged 50 to 59 with Graves' hyperthyroidism. What was sequenced was blood.

This CDR3 is CASSSSGTGTGELFF. In DNA form, the CDR3 reads TGTGCCAGCTCCTCTAGCGGGACGGGCACCGGGGAGCTGTTTTTC. This sequence joins TRBV27 and TRBJ2-2; 9 bases line up with TRBD2. Germline CDR1 is MNHEY and CDR2 is SMNVEV (reference sequence). CDR3 length equals 15 residues.